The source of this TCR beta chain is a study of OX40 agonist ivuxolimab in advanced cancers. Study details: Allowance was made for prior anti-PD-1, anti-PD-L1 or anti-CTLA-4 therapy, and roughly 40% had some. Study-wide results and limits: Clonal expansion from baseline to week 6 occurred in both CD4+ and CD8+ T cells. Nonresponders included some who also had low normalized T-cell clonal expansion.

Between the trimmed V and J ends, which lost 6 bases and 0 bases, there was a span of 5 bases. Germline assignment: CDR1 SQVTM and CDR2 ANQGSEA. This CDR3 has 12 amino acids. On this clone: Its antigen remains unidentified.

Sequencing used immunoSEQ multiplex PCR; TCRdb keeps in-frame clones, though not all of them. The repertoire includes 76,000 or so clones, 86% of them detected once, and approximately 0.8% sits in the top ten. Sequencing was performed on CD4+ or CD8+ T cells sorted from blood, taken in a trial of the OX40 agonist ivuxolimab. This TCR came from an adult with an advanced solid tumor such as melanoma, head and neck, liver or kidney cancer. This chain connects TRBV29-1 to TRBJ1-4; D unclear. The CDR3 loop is CSVAPTNEKLFF. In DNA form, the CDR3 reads TGCAGCGTGGCCCCAACTAATGAAAAACTGTTTTTT.